The source of this T cell receptor (beta chain) is a study of shared clonotypes between healthy human individuals. Study information: For every donor, three CD4 naive, three CD4 memory, two CD8 naive and one CD8 memory plates were used. Points from the study as a whole: Rarefaction indicated that sorted-subset sequencing remained incomplete although depth was large. Compared with clonotypes that all four donors shared, non-shared clonotypes had lower generation probabilities.

Of note for this clone: The antigen remains unidentified.

The table came from immunoSEQ multiplex PCR; TCRdb's copy has only in-frame clones and leaves some out. The table includes around 2,000,000 clones, roughly 95% detected once. As defined, naive CD8 cells were CD45RO-negative and positively selected for CCR7, with terminally differentiated effector memory CD45RA+ cells excluded. There were only Caucasian adults among the donors, and all lived in Nashville, Tennessee. This sequence originates from a young man in good health. Specimen: naive CD8+ T cells sorted from blood.

CDR3 sequence: CASSDLVKYF. For the CDR3, the DNA is TGTGCCAGCAGCGATTTGGTGAAGTACTTC. This sequence joins TRBV11-2 and TRBJ2-7; no clear D. The CDR3 spans 10 residues. CDR1 SGHAT and CDR2 FQNNGV come from the germline V gene. V gave up 5 bases and J gave up 11 bases, with 10 bases separating them.